These T cell receptor beta chains were read from a single sample in a study of a mutant IDH1 vaccine in newly diagnosed glioma. The data were produced by immunoSEQ multiplex PCR, yet TCRdb's version contains in-frame clones alone and is incomplete. The data hold roughly 30,000 clones, with roughly four fifths observed a single time. These receptors' targets are unknown. The material was PBMCs, obtained from a glioma patient whose treatment included an IDH1 peptide vaccine. These receptors originate from a man aged 25 to 40 with glioma. CDR3s include the opening cysteine and the closing phenylalanine or tryptophan. D genes are given only for firm matches. The size field is filled for only some rows; it gives once, few, many or a size class.

clone_size d_call j_call v_call cdr3_aa
NA TRBD1 TRBJ1-2 TRBV5-1 CASSVGQGDTNYGYTF
NA TRBD2 TRBJ2-2 TRBV29-1 CSVTLSGRAGGELFF
NA TRBD1 TRBJ2-3 TRBV9 CASSLGDRGFPDTQYF
NA NA TRBJ2-3 TRBV5-1 CASSLGGSGVTQYF
NA NA TRBJ2-5 TRBV5-4 CASSLGLRRQETQYF
once NA TRBJ1-1 TRBV9 CASSSKTGTREPLGTEAFF
NA TRBD1 TRBJ1-2 TRBV15 CATSNLDRDRLYGYTF
NA TRBD2 TRBJ2-5 TRBV30 CAWSGLTPSGGGETQYF
NA NA TRBJ1-1 TRBV4-1 CASSQVDLNTEAFF
NA NA TRBJ2-1 TRBV9 CASSVGGRTNREQFF
NA TRBD1 TRBJ1-1 TRBV18 CASSPSWDRGGGRNTEAFF
NA NA TRBJ1-5 TRBV6-5 CASSGSGSQPQHF
NA TRBD1 TRBJ1-4 TRBV2 CASRVGTVREKLFF
NA NA TRBJ1-2 TRBV6-1 CASSEVQTEPYYGYTF
NA NA TRBJ2-2 TRBV11-3 CASSLVGANTGELFF
NA NA TRBJ1-5 TRBV27 CASSPLDGFQPQHF
NA TRBD1 TRBJ1-2 TRBV5-6 CASSLPQGARFGGYTF
NA NA TRBJ2-7 TRBV9 CASSRDWGDEQYF
NA TRBD1 TRBJ1-2 TRBV5-4 CASSLGRDRTNYGYTF
NA NA TRBJ2-1 TRBV6-6 CASSGLGGGYNEQFF
once NA TRBJ1-4 TRBV4-2 CASSQVEGINEKLFF
NA NA TRBJ1-2 TRBV5-1 CASSLGAGAEGYTF
NA TRBD1 TRBJ1-2 TRBV2 CASTDKDRGYSNYGYTF
NA NA TRBJ2-2 TRBV5-6 CASSLARGLFGELFF
NA NA TRBJ1-1 TRBV5-6 CASSFEGRGMNTEAFF
NA NA TRBJ1-6 TRBV30 CAWSVERERNSYNSPLHF
NA NA TRBJ1-1 TRBV11-2 CASSSPLGGTEAFF
NA TRBD2 TRBJ2-1 TRBV29-1 CSVVGLAGFNEQFF
few TRBD1 TRBJ1-1 TRBV5-1 CASRSSRQGFTEAFF
NA NA TRBJ1-4 TRBV14 CASSQATRLFF
NA TRBD2 TRBJ2-3 TRBV4-1 CASSQDGTSGSYTDTQYF
NA TRBD1 TRBJ1-5 TRBV7-8 CASSLGQGNQPQHF
NA NA TRBJ1-1 TRBV5-1 CASSLGSGSKTEAFF
NA NA TRBJ2-3 TRBV5-5 CASSYSGRPDTQYF
NA TRBD1 TRBJ1-4 TRBV30 CAWSVGRQGLNEKLFF
NA TRBD2 TRBJ2-1 TRBV4-1 CASSQMGGAGGPFEQFF
NA NA TRBJ1-3 TRBV9 CASSSLSPGVVGNTIYF
NA NA TRBJ1-6 TRBV5-4 CASSIRVGAYNSPLHF
NA TRBD1 TRBJ1-1 TRBV6-5 CASSRYRGTEAFF
NA NA TRBJ1-2 TRBV28 CASSLANYGYTF
NA TRBD2 TRBJ2-1 TRBV5-8 CASSLVGQTSGSYNEQFF
NA NA TRBJ2-1 TRBV27 CASCTGTGYNEQFF
NA TRBD1 TRBJ2-7 TRBV6-1 CASKTTGGLWDEQYF
NA NA TRBJ2-3 TRBV30 CAWRGSSRYTQYF
NA NA TRBJ2-3 TRBV18 CASMAGVTDTQYF
NA NA TRBJ1-1 TRBV14 CASSQLGGPRAEAFF